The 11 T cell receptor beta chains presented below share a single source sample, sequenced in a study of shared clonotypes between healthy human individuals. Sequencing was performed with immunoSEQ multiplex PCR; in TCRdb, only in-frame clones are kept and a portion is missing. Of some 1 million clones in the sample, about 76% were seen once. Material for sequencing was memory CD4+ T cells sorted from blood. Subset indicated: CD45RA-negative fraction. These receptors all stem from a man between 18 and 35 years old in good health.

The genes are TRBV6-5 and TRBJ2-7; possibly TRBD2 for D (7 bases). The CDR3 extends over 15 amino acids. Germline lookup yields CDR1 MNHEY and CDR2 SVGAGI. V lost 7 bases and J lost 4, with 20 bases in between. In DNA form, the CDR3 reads TGTGCCAGCAATAGGGGGGGAACTAGGGGTTACGAGCAGTACTTC. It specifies CASNRGGTRGYEQYF.

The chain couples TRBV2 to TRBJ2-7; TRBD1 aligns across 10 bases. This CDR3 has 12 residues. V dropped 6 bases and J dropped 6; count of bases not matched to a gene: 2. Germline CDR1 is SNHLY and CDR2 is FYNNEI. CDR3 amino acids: CASSGQGGEQYF. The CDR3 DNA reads TGTGCCAGCAGCGGACAGGGGGGCGAGCAGTACTTC.

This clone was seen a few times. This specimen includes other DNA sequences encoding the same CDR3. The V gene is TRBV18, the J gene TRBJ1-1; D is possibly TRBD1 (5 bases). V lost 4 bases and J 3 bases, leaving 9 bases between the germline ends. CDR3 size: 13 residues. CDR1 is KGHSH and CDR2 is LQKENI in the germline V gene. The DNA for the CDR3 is TGTGCCAGCTCACAGGGGATAGACACTGAAGCTTTCTTT. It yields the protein CASSQGIDTEAFF.

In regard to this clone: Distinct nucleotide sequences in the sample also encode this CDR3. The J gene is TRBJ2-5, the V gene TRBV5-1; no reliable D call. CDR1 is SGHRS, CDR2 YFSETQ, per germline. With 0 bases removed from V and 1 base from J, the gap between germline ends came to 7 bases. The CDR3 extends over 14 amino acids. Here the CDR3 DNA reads TGCGCCAGCAGCTTGGGGCGGTCCCAAGAGACCCAGTACTTC. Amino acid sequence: CASSLGRSQETQYF.

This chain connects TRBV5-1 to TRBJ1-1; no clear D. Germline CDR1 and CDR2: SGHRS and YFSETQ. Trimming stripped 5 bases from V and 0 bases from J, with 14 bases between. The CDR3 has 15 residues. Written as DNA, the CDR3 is TGCGCCAGCAGTCCTACCGTTGGGTTGAACACTGAAGCTTTCTTT. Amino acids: CASSPTVGLNTEAFF.

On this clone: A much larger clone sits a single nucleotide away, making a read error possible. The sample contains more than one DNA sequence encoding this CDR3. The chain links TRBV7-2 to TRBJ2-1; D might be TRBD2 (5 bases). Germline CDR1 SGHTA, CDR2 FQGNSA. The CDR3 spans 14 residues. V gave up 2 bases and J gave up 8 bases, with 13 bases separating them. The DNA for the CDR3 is TGTGCCAGCAGCTTACTGATGGCGGGTGATGAGCAGTTCTTC. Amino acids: CASSLLMAGDEQFF. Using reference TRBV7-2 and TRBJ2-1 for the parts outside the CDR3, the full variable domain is GAGVSQSPSNKVTEKGKDVELRCDPISGHTALYWYRQSLGQGLEFLIYFQGNSAPDKSGLPSDRFSAERTGGSVSTLTIQRTQQEDSAVYLCASSLLMAGDEQFFGPGTRLTVL.

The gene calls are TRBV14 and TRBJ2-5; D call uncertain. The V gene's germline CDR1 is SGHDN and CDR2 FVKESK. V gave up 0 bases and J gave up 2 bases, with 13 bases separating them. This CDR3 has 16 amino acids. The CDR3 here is CASSQDRAAGQETQYF. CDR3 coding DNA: TGTGCCAGCAGCCAAGATAGGGCGGCAGGTCAAGAGACCCAGTACTTC.

The CDR3 spells CAARGGKTEAFF. As DNA, the CDR3 is TGTGCAGCGAGGGGGGGGAAAACAGAAGCTTTCTTT. This rearrangement joins TRBV6-5 to TRBJ1-1; the D gene is possibly TRBD1 (6 bases). CDR3 length equals 12 residues. From germline, CDR1 is MNHEY and CDR2 SVGAGI.

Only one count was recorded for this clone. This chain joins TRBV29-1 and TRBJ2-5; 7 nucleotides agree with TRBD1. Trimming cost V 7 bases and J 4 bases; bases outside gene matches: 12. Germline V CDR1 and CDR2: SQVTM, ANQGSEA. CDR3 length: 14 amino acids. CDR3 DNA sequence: TGCAGCGCTCTAGGGGGCGCCAAGGGAGAGACCCAGTACTTC. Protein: CSALGGAKGETQYF.

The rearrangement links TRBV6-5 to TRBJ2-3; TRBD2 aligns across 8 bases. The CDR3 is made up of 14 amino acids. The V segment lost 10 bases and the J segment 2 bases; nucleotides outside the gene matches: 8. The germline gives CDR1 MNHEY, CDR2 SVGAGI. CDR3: CATSGGPLTDTQYF. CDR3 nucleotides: TGTGCCACCAGCGGGGGACCACTCACAGATACGCAGTATTTT.

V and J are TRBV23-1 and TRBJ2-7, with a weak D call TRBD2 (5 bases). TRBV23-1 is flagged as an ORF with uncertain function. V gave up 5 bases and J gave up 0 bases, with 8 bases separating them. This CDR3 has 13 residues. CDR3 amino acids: CASSSGLSYEQYF. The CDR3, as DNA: TGCGCCAGCAGTTCTGGACTCTCCTACGAGCAGTACTTC.